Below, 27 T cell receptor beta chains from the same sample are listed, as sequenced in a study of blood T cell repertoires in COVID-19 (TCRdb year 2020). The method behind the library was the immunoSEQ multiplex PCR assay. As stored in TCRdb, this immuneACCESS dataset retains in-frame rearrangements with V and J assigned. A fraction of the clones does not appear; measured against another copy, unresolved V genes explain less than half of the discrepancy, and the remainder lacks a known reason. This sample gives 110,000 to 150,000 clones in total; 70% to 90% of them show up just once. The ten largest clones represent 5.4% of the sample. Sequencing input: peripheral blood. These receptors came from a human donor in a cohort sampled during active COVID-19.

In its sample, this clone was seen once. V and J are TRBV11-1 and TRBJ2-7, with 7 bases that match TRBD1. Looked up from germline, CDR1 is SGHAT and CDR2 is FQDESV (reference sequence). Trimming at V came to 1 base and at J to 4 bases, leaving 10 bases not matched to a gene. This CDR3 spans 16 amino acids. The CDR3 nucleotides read TGTGCCAGCAGCTTAGGGGACAGCAAGATTCGGTACGAGCAGTACTTC. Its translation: CASSLGDSKIRYEQYF.

The CDR3 DNA follows: TGTGCCTGGAGTACCGGGACAGGATCTTCACCCCTCCACTTT. This sequence encodes CAWSTGTGSSPLHF. This chain connects TRBV30 to TRBJ1-6; 8 nucleotides align to TRBD1. The CDR3 length is 14 residues. Germline CDR1 reads GTSNPN; CDR2 reads SVGIG (reference sequence). V trimming: 2 bases; J trimming: 9 bases; junction bases outside the gene matches: 6.

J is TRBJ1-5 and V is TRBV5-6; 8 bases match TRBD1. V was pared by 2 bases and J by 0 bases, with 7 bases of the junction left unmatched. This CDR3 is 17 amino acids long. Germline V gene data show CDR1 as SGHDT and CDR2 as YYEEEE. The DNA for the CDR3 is TGTGCCAGCAGCTTAAAAGGGACAGGCCGTAGCAATCAGCCCCAGCATTTT. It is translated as CASSLKGTGRSNQPQHF.

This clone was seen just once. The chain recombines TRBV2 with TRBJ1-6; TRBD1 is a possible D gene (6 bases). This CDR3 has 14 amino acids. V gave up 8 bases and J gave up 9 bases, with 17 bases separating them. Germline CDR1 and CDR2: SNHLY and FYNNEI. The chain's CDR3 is CASRQQGHSSPLHF. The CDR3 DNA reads TGTGCCAGCCGTCAGCAGGGACATAGTTCACCCCTCCACTTT. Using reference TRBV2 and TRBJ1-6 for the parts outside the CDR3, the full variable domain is EPEVTQTPSHQVTQMGQEVILRCVPISNHLYFYWYRQILGQKVEFLVSFYNNEISEKSEIFDDQFSVERPDGSNFTLKIRSTKLEDSAMYFCASRQQGHSSPLHFGNGTRLTVT.

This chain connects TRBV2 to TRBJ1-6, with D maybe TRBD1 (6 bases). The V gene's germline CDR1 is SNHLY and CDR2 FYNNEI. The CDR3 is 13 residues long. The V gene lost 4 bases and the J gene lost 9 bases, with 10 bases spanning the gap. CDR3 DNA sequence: TGTGCCAGCAGTGCCAGGGGAAGTTCACCCCTCCACTTT. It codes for CASSARGSSPLHF.

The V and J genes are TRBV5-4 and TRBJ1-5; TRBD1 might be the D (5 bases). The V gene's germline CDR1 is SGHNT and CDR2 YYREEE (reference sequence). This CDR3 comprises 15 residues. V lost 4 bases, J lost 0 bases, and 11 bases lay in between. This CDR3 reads CASSMQGHSNQPQHF. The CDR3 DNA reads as TGTGCCAGCAGCATGCAGGGCCATAGCAATCAGCCCCAGCATTTT.

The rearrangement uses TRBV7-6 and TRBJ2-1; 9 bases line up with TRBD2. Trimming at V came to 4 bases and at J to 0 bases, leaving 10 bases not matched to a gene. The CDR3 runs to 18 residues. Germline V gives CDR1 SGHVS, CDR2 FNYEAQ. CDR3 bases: TGTGCCAGCAGCTACCCCCGGGCGGGGGGGAGCTCCTACAATGAGCAGTTCTTC. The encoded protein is CASSYPRAGGSSYNEQFF.

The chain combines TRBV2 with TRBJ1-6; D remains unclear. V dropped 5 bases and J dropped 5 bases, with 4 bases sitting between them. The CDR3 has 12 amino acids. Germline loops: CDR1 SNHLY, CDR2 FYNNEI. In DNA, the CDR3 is TGTGCCAGCAGTCTAGATAATTCACCCCTCCACTTT. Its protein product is CASSLDNSPLHF.

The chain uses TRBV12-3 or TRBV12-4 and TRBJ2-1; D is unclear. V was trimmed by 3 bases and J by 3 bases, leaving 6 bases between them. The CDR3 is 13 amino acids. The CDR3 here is CASSFVLYNEQFF. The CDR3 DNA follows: TGTGCCAGCAGTTTTGTACTCTACAATGAGCAGTTCTTC.

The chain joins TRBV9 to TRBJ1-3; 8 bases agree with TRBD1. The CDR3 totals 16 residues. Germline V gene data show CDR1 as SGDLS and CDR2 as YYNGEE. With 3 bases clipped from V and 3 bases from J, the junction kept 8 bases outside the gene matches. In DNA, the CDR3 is TGTGCCAGCAGCGCCACCACAGGGGGGAGTGGAAACACCATATATTTT. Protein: CASSATTGGSGNTIYF.

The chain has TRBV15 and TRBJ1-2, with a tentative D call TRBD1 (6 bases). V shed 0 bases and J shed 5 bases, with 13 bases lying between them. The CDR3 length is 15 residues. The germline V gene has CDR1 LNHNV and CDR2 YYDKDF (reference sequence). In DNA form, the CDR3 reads TGTGCCACCAGCAGAGATTCAGGGGCTGGGTATGGCTACACCTTC. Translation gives CATSRDSGAGYGYTF.

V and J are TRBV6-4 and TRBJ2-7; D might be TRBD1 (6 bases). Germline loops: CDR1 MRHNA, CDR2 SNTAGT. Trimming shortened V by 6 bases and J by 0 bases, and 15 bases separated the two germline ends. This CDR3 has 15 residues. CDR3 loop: CASRNIGGLSYEQYF. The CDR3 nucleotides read TGTGCCAGCAGGAATATTGGGGGCCTCTCCTACGAGCAGTACTTC.

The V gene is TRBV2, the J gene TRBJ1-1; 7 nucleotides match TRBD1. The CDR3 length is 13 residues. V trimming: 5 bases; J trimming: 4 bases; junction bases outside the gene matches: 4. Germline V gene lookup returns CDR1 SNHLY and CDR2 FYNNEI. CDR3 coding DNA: TGTGCCAGCAGTACCACAGGGGCCACTGAAGCTTTCTTT. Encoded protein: CASSTTGATEAFF.

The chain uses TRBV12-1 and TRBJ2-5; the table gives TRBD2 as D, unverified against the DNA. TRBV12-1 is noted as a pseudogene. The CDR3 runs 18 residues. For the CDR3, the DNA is TGTGCCAGCAGCCCAGGGACTAGCGGGACCAGCCCCCAAGAGACCCAGTACTTC. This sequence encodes CASSPGTSGTSPQETQYF.

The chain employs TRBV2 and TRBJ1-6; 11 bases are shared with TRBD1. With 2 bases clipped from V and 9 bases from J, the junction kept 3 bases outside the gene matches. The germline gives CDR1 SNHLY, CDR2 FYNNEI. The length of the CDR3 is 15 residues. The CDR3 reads CASSELGQGASPLHF. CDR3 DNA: TGTGCCAGCAGTGAACTTGGACAGGGGGCTTCACCCCTCCACTTT.

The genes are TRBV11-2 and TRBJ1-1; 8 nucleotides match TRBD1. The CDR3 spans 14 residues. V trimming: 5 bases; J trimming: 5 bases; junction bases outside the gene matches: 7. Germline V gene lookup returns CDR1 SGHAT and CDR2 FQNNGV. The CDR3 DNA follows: TGTGCCAGCAGCCCGTGGACAGGGCGGACTGAAGCTTTCTTT. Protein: CASSPWTGRTEAFF.

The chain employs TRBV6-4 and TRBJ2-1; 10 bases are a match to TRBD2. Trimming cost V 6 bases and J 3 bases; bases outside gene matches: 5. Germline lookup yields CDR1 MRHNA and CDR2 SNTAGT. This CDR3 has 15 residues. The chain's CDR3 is CASSPASGGYNEQFF. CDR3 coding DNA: TGTGCCAGCAGCCCCGCTAGCGGGGGCTACAATGAGCAGTTCTTC.

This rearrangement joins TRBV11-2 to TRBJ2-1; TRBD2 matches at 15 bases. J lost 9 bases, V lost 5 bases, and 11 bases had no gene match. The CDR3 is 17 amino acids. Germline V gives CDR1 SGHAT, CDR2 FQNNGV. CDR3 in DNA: TGTGCCAGCAGCATCCCGGGACTAGCGGGGGGTCGGGGTGAGCAGTTCTTC. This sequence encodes CASSIPGLAGGRGEQFF.

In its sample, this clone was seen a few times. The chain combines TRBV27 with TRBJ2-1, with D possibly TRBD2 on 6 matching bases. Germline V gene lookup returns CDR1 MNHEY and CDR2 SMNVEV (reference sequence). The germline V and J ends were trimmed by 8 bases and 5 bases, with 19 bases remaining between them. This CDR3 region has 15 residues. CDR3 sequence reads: CASRMPSAGHNEQFF. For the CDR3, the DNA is TGTGCCAGCCGCATGCCATCAGCGGGCCACAATGAGCAGTTCTTC.

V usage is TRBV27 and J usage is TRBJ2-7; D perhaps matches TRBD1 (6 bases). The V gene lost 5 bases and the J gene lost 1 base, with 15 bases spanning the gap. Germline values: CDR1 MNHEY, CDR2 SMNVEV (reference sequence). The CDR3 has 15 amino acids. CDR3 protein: CASSLRTANSYEQYF. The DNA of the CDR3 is TGTGCCAGCAGTCTTCGGACAGCCAATTCCTACGAGCAGTACTTC.

CDR3 amino acids: CASIWTGGTEAFF. CDR3 coding DNA: TGTGCCAGCATTTGGACAGGGGGCACTGAAGCTTTCTTT. The rearrangement uses TRBV6-5 and TRBJ1-1, with 10 nucleotides matching TRBD1. J gave up 4 bases and V 7 bases, and 3 bases lay outside the gene matches. This CDR3 region has 13 residues. CDR1 and CDR2 (germline): MNHEY, SVGAGI.

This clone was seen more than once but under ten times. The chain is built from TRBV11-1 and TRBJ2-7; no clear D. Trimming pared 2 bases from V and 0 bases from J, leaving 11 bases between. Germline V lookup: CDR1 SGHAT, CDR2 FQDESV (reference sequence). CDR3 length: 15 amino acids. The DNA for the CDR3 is TGTGCCAGCAGCTTAACCCCAGGTCCCTCCTACGAGCAGTACTTC. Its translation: CASSLTPGPSYEQYF.

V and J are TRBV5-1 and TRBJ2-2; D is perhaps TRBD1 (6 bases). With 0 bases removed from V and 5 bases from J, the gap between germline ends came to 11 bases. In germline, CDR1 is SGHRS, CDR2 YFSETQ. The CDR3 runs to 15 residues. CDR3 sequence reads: CASSLEGRGTGELFF. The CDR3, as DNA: TGCGCCAGCAGCTTGGAAGGCAGGGGAACCGGGGAGCTGTTTTTT.

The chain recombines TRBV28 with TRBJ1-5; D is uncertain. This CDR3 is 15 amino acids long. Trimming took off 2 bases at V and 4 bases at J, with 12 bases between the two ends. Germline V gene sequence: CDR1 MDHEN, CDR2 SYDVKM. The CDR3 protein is CASSLLQPLNQPQHF. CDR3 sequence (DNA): TGTGCCAGCAGTTTACTACAGCCGTTAAATCAGCCCCAGCATTTT. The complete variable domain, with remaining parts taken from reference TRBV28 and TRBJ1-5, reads DVKVTQSSRYLVKRTGEKVFLECVQDMDHENMFWYRQDPGLGLRLIYFSYDVKMKEKGDIPEGYSVSREKKERFSLILESASTNQTSMYLCASSLLQPLNQPQHFGDGTRLSIL.

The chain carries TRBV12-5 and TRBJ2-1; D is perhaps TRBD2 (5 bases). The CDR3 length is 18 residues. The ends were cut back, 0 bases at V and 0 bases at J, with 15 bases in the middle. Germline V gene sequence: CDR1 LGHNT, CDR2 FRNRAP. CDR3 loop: CASGLVLGRSTSYNEQFF. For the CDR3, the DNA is TGTGCTAGTGGTTTGGTACTAGGTAGGTCAACCTCCTACAATGAGCAGTTCTTC.

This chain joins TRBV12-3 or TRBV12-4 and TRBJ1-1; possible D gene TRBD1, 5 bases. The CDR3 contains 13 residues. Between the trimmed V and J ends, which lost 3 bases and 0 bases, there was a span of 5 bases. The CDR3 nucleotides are TGTGCCAGCAGTTTCAGGGTGAACACTGAAGCTTTCTTT. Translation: CASSFRVNTEAFF.

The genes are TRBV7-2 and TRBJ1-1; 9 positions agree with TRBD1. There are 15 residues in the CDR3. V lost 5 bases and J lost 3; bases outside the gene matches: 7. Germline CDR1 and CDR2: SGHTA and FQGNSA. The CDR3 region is CASSPRQGVDTEAFF. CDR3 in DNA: TGTGCCAGCAGCCCCAGACAGGGGGTGGACACTGAAGCTTTCTTT.